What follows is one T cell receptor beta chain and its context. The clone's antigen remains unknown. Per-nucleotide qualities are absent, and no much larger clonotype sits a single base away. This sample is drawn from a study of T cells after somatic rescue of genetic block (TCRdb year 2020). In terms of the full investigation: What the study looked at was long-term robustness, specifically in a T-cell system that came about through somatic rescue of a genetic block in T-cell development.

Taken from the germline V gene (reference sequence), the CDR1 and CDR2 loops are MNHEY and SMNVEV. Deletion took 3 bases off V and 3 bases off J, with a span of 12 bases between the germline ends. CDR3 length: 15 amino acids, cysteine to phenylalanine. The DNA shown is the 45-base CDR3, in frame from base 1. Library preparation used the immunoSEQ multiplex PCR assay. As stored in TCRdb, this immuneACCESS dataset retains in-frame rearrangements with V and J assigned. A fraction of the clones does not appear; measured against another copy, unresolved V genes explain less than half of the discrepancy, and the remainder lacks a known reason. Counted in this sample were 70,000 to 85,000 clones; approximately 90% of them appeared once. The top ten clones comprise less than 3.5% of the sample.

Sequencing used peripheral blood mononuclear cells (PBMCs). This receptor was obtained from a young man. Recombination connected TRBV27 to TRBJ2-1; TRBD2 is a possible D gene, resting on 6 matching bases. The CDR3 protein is CASSFRAGNYNEQFF. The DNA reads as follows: TGTGCCAGCAGTTTTCGTGCGGGAAACTACAATGAGCAGTTCTTC.